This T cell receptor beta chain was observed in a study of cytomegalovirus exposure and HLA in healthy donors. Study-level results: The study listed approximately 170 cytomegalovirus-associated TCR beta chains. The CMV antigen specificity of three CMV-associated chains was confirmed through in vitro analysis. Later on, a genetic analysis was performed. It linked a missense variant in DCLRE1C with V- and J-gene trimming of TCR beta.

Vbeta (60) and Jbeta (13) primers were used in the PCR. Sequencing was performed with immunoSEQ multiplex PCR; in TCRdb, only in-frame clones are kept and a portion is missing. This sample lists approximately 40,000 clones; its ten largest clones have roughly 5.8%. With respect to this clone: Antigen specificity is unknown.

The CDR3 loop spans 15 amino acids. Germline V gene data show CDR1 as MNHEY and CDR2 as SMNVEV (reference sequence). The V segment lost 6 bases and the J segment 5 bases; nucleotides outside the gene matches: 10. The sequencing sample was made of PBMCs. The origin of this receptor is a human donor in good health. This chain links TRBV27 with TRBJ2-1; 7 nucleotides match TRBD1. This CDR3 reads CASRPHGQDDNEQFF. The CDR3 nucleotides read TGTGCCAGCAGACCCCACGGACAGGATGACAATGAGCAGTTCTTC.